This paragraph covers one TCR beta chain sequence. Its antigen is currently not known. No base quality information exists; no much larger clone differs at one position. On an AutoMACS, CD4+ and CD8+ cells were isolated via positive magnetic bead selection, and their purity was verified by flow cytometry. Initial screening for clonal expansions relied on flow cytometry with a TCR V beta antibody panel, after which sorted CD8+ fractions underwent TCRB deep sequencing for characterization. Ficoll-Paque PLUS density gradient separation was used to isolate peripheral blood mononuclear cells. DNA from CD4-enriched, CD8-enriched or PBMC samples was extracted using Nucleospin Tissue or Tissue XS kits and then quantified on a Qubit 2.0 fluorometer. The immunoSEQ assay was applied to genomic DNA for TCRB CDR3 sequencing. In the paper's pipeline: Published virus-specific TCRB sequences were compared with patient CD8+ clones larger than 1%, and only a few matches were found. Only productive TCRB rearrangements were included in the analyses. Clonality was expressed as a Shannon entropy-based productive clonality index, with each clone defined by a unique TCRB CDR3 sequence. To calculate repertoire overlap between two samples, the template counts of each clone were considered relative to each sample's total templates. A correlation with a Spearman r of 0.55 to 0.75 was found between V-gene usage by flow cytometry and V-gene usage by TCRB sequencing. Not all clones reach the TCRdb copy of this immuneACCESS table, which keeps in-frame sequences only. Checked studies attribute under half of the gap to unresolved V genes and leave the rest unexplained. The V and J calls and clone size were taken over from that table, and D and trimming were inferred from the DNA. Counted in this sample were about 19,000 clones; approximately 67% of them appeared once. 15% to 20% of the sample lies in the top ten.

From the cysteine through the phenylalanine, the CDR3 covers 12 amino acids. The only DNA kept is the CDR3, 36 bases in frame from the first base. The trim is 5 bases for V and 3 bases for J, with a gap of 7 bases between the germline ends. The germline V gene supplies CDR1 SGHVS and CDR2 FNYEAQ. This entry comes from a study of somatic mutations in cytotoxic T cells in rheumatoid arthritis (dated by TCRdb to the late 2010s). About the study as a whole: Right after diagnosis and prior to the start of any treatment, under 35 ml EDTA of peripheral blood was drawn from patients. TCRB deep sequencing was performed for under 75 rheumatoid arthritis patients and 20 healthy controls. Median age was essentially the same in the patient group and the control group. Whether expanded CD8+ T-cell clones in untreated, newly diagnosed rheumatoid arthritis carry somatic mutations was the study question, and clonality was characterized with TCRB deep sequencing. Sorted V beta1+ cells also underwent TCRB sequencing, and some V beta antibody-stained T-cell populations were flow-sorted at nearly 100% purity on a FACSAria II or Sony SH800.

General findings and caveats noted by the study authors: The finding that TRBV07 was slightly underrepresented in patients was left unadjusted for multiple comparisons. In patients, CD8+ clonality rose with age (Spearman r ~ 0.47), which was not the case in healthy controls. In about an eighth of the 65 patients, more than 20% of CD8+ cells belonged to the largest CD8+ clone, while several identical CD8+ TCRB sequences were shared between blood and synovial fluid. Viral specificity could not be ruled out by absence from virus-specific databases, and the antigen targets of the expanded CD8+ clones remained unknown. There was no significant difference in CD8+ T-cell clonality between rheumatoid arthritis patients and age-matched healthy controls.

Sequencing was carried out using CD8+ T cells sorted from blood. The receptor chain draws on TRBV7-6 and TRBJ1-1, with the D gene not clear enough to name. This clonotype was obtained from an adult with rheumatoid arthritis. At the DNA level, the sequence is TGTGCCAGCAGCCCATTTTACACTGAAGCTTTCTTT. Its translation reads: CASSPFYTEAFF.